This is a list of T cell receptor beta chains from one sample in a study of glioma-infiltrating T cells after dendritic cell vaccination. Assay used: immunoSEQ multiplex PCR; TCRdb lists only in-frame clones, some missing. The sample lists some 70,000 clones; about four fifths were seen once. The starting material was blood, obtained before dendritic cell vaccination. The receptors were gathered from a human donor with glioblastoma. Both conserved end residues are part of each CDR3. D genes are given only for firm matches. Rows may omit the clone size; those that give it use once, few, many or a size class.

D,size,J,V,CDR3,DNA
TRBD1,-,TRBJ2-2,TRBV2,CASNGQGRWELFF,TGTGCCAGCAATGGACAGGGGCGTTGGGAGCTGTTTTTT
-,-,TRBJ1-1,TRBV6-1,CASSETDTEAFF,TGTGCCAGCAGTGAGACAGATACTGAAGCTTTCTTT
TRBD1,-,TRBJ1-1,TRBV6-5,CASSLLPTGDTEAFF,TGTGCCAGCAGTCTCCTCCCAACAGGGGACACTGAAGCTTTCTTT
-,-,TRBJ1-2,TRBV9,CASSVGGAYDGYTF,TGTGCCAGCAGCGTAGGAGGCGCATACGATGGCTACACCTTC
TRBD2,once,TRBJ2-7,TRBV29-1,CSVDSSGGSYEQYF,TGCAGCGTTGATTCTAGCGGGGGATCGTACGAGCAGTACTTC
TRBD1,-,TRBJ1-2,TRBV2,CASSELGTVTTNGYTF,TGTGCCAGCAGTGAATTGGGGACAGTAACCACCAATGGCTACACCTTC
-,-,TRBJ2-1,TRBV10-3,CAITPGRDGGEQFF,TGTGCCATTACACCGGGGCGGGACGGGGGAGAGCAGTTCTTC
TRBD2,few,TRBJ2-7,TRBV6-5,CASSPGRGAYEQYF,TGTGCCAGCAGTCCCGGACGGGGGGCCTACGAGCAGTACTTC
-,-,TRBJ2-2,TRBV6-1,CAVPSRPGELFF,TGTGCCGTGCCTTCTAGGCCCGGGGAGCTGTTTTTT
-,-,TRBJ1-1,TRBV7-3,CASSLGMNTEAFF,TGTGCCAGCAGCTTGGGCATGAACACTGAAGCTTTCTTT
-,-,TRBJ1-1,TRBV4-3,CASSQGSGTEAFF,TGCGCCAGCAGCCAAGGGTCGGGGACTGAAGCTTTCTTT
TRBD1,-,TRBJ2-3,TRBV7-9,CASSPAPGGGTDTQYF,TGTGCCAGCAGCCCAGCTCCAGGGGGCGGGACAGATACGCAGTATTTT
-,few,TRBJ1-3,TRBV7-3,CASSYDRSNTIYF,TGTGCCAGCAGCTACGACAGGAGTAACACCATATATTTT
-,-,TRBJ2-3,TRBV7-9,CASSSRLEATDTQYF,TGTGCCAGCAGCTCGAGACTAGAAGCCACAGATACGCAGTATTTT
-,-,TRBJ2-3,TRBV5-3,CARSLRNGRGSHLLTDTQYF,TGTGCCAGAAGCTTGCGCAATGGACGGGGATCCCACCTGCTTACAGATACGCAGTATTTT
-,-,TRBJ1-1,TRBV27,CASSDSSGFEAFF,TGTGCCAGCAGTGACAGTTCTGGTTTTGAAGCTTTCTTT